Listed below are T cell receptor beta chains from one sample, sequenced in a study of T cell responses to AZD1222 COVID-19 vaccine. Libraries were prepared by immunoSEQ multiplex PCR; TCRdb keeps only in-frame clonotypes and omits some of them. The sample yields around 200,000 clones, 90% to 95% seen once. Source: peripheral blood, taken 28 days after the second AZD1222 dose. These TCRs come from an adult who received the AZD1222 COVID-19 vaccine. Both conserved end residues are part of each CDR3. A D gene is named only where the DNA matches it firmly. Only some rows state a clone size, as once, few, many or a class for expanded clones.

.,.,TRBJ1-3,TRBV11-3,CASSLVVTDGNTIYF,TGTGCCAGCAGCTTAGTCGTGACAGATGGAAACACCATATATTTT
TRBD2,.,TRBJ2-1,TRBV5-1,CASSRLASGNNEQFF,TGCGCCAGCAGCCGGCTGGCTAGCGGTAACAATGAGCAGTTCTTC
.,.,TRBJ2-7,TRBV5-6,CASSSLGAAYYEQYF,TGTGCCAGCAGCTCTCTCGGGGCAGCCTACTACGAGCAGTACTTC
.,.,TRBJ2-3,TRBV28,CASSPPGAQRDTQYF,TGTGCCAGCAGTCCCCCCGGGGCCCAAAGGGATACGCAGTATTTT
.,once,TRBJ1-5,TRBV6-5,CASSSRRGGQPQHF,TGTGCCAGCAGCAGCCGACGAGGGGGTCAGCCCCAGCATTTT
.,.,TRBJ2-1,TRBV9,CASSVAGAPNEQFF,TGTGCCAGCAGCGTAGCGGGAGCTCCCAATGAGCAGTTCTTC
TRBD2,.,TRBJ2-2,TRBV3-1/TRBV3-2,CASSQRGLAESSGELFF,TGTGCCAGCAGCCAGAGGGGCCTAGCGGAGTCCTCAGGGGAGCTGTTTTTT
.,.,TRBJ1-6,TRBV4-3,CASSQEGGNSPLHF,TGCGCCAGCAGCCAAGAGGGTGGCAATTCACCCCTCCACTTT
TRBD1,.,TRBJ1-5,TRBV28,CASSQTGSDQPQHF,TGTGCCAGCAGCCAGACAGGGAGTGATCAGCCCCAGCATTTT
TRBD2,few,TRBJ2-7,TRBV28,CASSLNSGRRENEQYF,TGTGCCAGCAGTTTAAATAGCGGGAGGCGGGAAAACGAGCAGTACTTC
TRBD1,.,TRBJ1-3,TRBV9,CASSGPDRPWTIYF,TGTGCCAGCAGCGGACCGGACAGGCCGTGGACCATATATTTT
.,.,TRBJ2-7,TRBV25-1,CARTNVGAGEQYF,TGTGCCAGGACTAACGTCGGGGCAGGCGAGCAGTACTTC
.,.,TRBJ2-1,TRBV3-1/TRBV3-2,CASSQDYYNEQFF,TGTGCCAGCAGCCAAGATTACTACAATGAGCAGTTCTTC
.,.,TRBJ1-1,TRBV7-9,CASSARPLVEAFF,TGTGCCAGCAGCGCCCGCCCTCTGGTTGAAGCTTTCTTT
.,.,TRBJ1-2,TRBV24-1,CATSEGRPWDYGYTF,TGTGCCACCAGTGAAGGACGCCCTTGGGACTATGGCTACACCTTC
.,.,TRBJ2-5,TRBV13,CASSFTTGQETQYF,TGTGCCAGCAGCTTCACTACAGGGCAGGAGACCCAGTACTTC
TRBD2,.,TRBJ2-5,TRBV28,CASSFGLAGVLGETQYF,TGTGCCAGCAGTTTTGGACTAGCGGGGGTTTTGGGGGAGACCCAGTACTTC
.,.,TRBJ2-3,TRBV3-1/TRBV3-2,CASSPGSRGVRTDTQYF,TGTGCCAGCAGCCCCGGGTCAAGGGGGGTCCGCACAGATACGCAGTATTTT
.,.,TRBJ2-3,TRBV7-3,CASSHGAGSLTDTQYF,TGTGCCAGCTCCCATGGGGCAGGGAGCCTAACAGATACGCAGTATTTT
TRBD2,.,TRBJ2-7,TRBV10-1,CASSELSSGNYEQYF,TGCGCCAGCAGTGAATTGTCTAGCGGAAACTACGAGCAGTACTTC
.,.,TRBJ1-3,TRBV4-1,CASSPTRGLSGNTIYF,TGCGCCAGCAGCCCCACTCGGGGGTTGTCTGGAAACACCATATATTTT
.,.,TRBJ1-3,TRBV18,CASSRIGAGPSSGNTIYF,TGTGCCAGCTCTCGAATCGGGGCAGGGCCGAGCTCTGGAAACACCATATATTTT
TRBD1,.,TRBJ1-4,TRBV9,CASSGDRENEKLFF,TGTGCCAGCAGCGGAGACAGGGAGAATGAAAAACTGTTTTTT
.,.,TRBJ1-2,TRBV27,CASSRTRGIFKYGYTF,TGTGCCAGCAGTCGAACTAGGGGAATCTTTAAGTATGGCTACACCTTC